This TCR beta chain originates from a study of siplizumab effects on memory and regulatory T cells. The data were produced by immunoSEQ multiplex PCR, yet TCRdb's version contains in-frame clones alone and is incomplete. The sample shows about 50,000 clones, 93% of them seen only once. The V gene's germline CDR1 is PRHDT and CDR2 FYEKMQ (reference sequence). V lost 0 bases to trimming and J lost 0 bases, with 9 bases between them. This CDR3 region has 16 residues. The TCR originated in a human donor in good health. The rearrangement joins TRBV13 to TRBJ1-3; D is uncertain. Sequencing used CD8+ T cells sorted from blood. In DNA, the CDR3 is TGTGCCAGCAGCTTAGGCAAGGGATCCTCTGGAAACACCATATATTTT. This sequence encodes CASSLGKGSSGNTIYF.